This TCR beta chain was captured by sequencing in a study of sequential checkpoint blockade in melanoma. Treatment indicated: randomized to nivolumab then ipilimumab (arm A) or the reverse (arm B). Here immunoSEQ multiplex PCR was the method, and the copy in TCRdb shows in-frame clones only, minus some. The table shows 5,000 to 5,500 clones, with around 80% occurring only once. The ends were cut back, 4 bases at V and 4 bases at J, with 16 bases in the middle. Germline V gives CDR1 MDHEN, CDR2 SYDVKM. The CDR3 is made up of 15 amino acids. The TCR was taken from a human donor with melanoma. The sample here was CD8+ T cells sorted from blood (inferred from file names), taken from a patient given nivolumab and ipilimumab in sequence. The chain employs TRBV28 and TRBJ1-2; D gene unclear. CDR3: CASSSPTGGGYGYTF. CDR3 nucleotide sequence: TGTGCCAGCAGTTCCCCGACGGGAGGAGGCTATGGCTACACCTTC.